A selection of T cell receptor beta chains follows, all from one sample in a study of technical replicates of blood from a handful of donors. Sequencing was performed with immunoSEQ multiplex PCR; in TCRdb, only in-frame clones are kept and a portion is missing. Of 95,000 to 100,000 clones in the sample, roughly 95% were seen once. What was sequenced was T cells isolated from PBMCs. These receptors were obtained from a human donor in good health. CDR3s include the opening cysteine and the closing phenylalanine or tryptophan. Fields, in order: D gene, J gene, V gene, clone size, CDR3 length, CDR3 DNA, CDR3 protein. D genes are given only for firm matches. For some rows the clone size is stated as once, few or many, or as a class when expanded; others skip it.

TRBD1 TRBJ1-4 TRBV30 NA 17 TGTGCCTGGAGTCAGAGGAGGACAGGGCCCATTAATGAAAAACTGTTTTTT CAWSQRRTGPINEKLFF
TRBD2 TRBJ2-7 TRBV28 NA 16 TGTGCCAGCAGTCTTGGCGGAACTAGCGGTGCCTACGAGCAGTACTTC CASSLGGTSGAYEQYF
TRBD1 TRBJ2-3 TRBV4-1 few 17 TGCGCCAGCAGCCAGGCCTCGACAGGGGGCATCACAGATACGCAGTATTTT CASSQASTGGITDTQYF
TRBD1 TRBJ1-5 TRBV28 NA 15 TGTGCCAGCGCCAACCAGGGGGCGAGTTATCAGCCCCAGCATTTT CASANQGASYQPQHF
TRBD2 TRBJ2-1 TRBV6-5 NA 15 TGTGCCAGCAGTCCCGGGGTAGCGGGGGGAAATGAGCAGTTCTTC CASSPGVAGGNEQFF
TRBD2 TRBJ2-5 TRBV19 NA 14 TGTGCCAGTAGTTCCGGGACTAGCGAAGAGACCCAGTACTTC CASSSGTSEETQYF
TRBD2 TRBJ2-5 TRBV9 once 14 TGTGCCAGCAGCGTACTAGCGGGAATTGAGACCCAGTACTTC CASSVLAGIETQYF
NA TRBJ2-3 TRBV7-8 NA 15 TGTGCCAGCAGCCCCTCTGGAGGTGGCACAGATACGCAGTATTTT CASSPSGGGTDTQYF
NA TRBJ2-1 TRBV5-6 NA 12 TGTGCCAGCAGCACGGGCTACAATGAGCAGTTCTTC CASSTGYNEQFF
NA TRBJ1-6 TRBV19 once 14 TGTGCCAGTAGTATGCAGGGAGGTAATTCACCCCTCCACTTT CASSMQGGNSPLHF
TRBD1 TRBJ1-2 TRBV2 NA 15 TGTGCCAGCAGCCTAAAGGGACAGGGGAACTATGGCTACACCTTC CASSLKGQGNYGYTF
NA TRBJ2-7 TRBV5-1 NA 16 TGCGCCAGCAGCTCTAACCGCTTGGTGGAGGGCTACGAGCAGTACTTC CASSSNRLVEGYEQYF
TRBD1 TRBJ2-7 TRBV19 NA 14 TGTGCCAGTTCGTTCGGACAGGGATCCTACGAGCAGTACTTC CASSFGQGSYEQYF
TRBD1 TRBJ2-3 TRBV7-7 once 16 TGTGCCAGCAGCCAGACGTGGGCAGGGGGCGCAGATACGCAGTATTTT CASSQTWAGGADTQYF
TRBD1 TRBJ1-2 TRBV13 few 15 TGTGCCAGCAGCCGAGGGGACAGGGGAAGCTATGGCTACACCTTC CASSRGDRGSYGYTF
TRBD2 TRBJ2-7 TRBV7-2 NA 14 TGTGCCAGCAGCTCGGGGGGGACTCAGTACGAGCAGTACTTC CASSSGGTQYEQYF
TRBD2 TRBJ2-1 TRBV6-1 NA 14 TGTGCCAGCAGTCTTAGCGGGAGTGTCGATGAGCAGTTCTTC CASSLSGSVDEQFF
NA TRBJ2-1 TRBV2 NA 13 TGTGCCAGCAGTGAATTGTCCGGGACTGTGGAGTTCTTC CASSELSGTVEFF
TRBD1 TRBJ2-5 TRBV4-1 NA 17 TGCGCCAGCAGCCTCCAGGCCCAGGGGGCCCTGACGGAGACCCAGTACTTC CASSLQAQGALTETQYF
TRBD2 TRBJ2-5 TRBV5-1 NA 14 TGCGCCAGCAGCCCGAGACTAGCGCAGGAGACCCAGTACTTC CASSPRLAQETQYF
TRBD1 TRBJ2-2 TRBV11-3 NA 14 TGTGCCAGCAGCCCCAGGACAGGGAATAAAGAGCTGTTTTTT CASSPRTGNKELFF
TRBD1 TRBJ1-1 TRBV18 NA 18 TGTGCCAGCTCACCTGGGACAGGGGGGGATTCAATGAACACTGAAGCTTTCTTT CASSPGTGGDSMNTEAFF
NA TRBJ2-5 TRBV7-9 NA 14 TGTGCCAGCAGCTCCCGGGTATCGGAGGAGACCCAGTACTTC CASSSRVSEETQYF
TRBD1 TRBJ2-1 TRBV28 NA 14 TGTGCCAGCACCAACCGGGACAGCCACAATGAGCAGTTCTTC CASTNRDSHNEQFF
TRBD2 TRBJ2-7 TRBV30 NA 12 TGTGCTTTAGCGGGGGGACCCTACGAGCAGTACTTC CALAGGPYEQYF
NA TRBJ2-2 TRBV16 NA 16 TGTGCCAGCAGCCAATTGGGACACAATCTCCCCGGGGAGCTGTTTTTT CASSQLGHNLPGELFF
TRBD1 TRBJ1-2 TRBV6-5 NA 13 TGTGCCAGCAGTTACTTGGGACAGTTTGGCTACACCTTC CASSYLGQFGYTF
TRBD1 TRBJ1-1 TRBV9 NA 17 TGTGCCAGCAGCGTAGGAAGGGGGCGTTTCTCGGACACTGAAGCTTTCTTT CASSVGRGRFSDTEAFF
TRBD1 TRBJ1-4 TRBV27 NA 16 TGTGCCAGCAGCGTATTCCGCGGGACAGGGGGCGAAAAACTGTTTTTT CASSVFRGTGGEKLFF
NA TRBJ2-7 TRBV18 NA 18 TGTGCCAGCTCACCAAGGATCGACGCGCAGGACAAAACCTACGAGCAGTACTTC CASSPRIDAQDKTYEQYF
TRBD1 TRBJ2-3 TRBV5-1 NA 15 TGCGCCAGCTTCGTCAGGACAGGGATCACAGATACGCAGTATTTT CASFVRTGITDTQYF
TRBD2 TRBJ2-3 TRBV29-1 NA 16 TGCAGCAACTTAGGAGGACTAGCGGGATCTGCAGATACGCAGTATTTT CSNLGGLAGSADTQYF
NA TRBJ2-5 TRBV7-2 once 13 TGTGCCAGCAGCTTGGCTAGGCAAGAGACCCAGTACTTC CASSLARQETQYF
NA TRBJ2-5 TRBV13 NA 13 TGTGCCAGCAGCTTAAGCCGACAAGAGACCCAGTACTTC CASSLSRQETQYF
TRBD1 TRBJ1-6 TRBV5-4 NA 17 TGTGCCAGCAGCTTGAAGGGGAGCGGACAGGGTGATTCACCCCTCCACTTT CASSLKGSGQGDSPLHF
NA TRBJ2-3 TRBV7-6 NA 15 TGTGCCAGCAGCCCATCGGAGGTGAGCACAGATACGCAGTATTTT CASSPSEVSTDTQYF
NA TRBJ2-3 TRBV7-8 NA 14 TGTGCCAGCAGCTTAAACAGGCTCGGAGATACGCAGTATTTT CASSLNRLGDTQYF
TRBD1 TRBJ2-2 TRBV2 NA 16 TGTGCCAGCAGAAACATCACCGGCAGGGGGCCGGGGGAGCTGTTTTTT CASRNITGRGPGELFF
NA TRBJ1-1 TRBV6-1 NA 14 TGTGCCAGCAGTGAAGCGCTTCGGTTAGATGAAGCTTTCTTT CASSEALRLDEAFF
NA TRBJ1-2 TRBV19 once 14 TGTGCCAGTAGACACGCAGGGTCTAACTATGGCTACACCTTC CASRHAGSNYGYTF
NA TRBJ2-5 TRBV5-1 once 14 TGCGCCAGCAGCTTTGTTGACAATAAAGAGACCCAGTACTTC CASSFVDNKETQYF
TRBD1 TRBJ2-2 TRBV5-6 once 15 TGTGCCAGCAGCGATACAGGGGGCGCATCGGGGGAGCTGTTTTTT CASSDTGGASGELFF
NA TRBJ2-5 TRBV18 NA 14 TGTGCCAGCTCACCACCGCAAGAGTCAGAGACCCAGTACTTC CASSPPQESETQYF
TRBD2 TRBJ2-7 TRBV5-1 once 17 TGCGCCAGCAGCTCGATTGGCGGGAGCATGGCGGGGTACGAGCAGTACTTC CASSSIGGSMAGYEQYF
TRBD1 TRBJ2-7 TRBV5-6 NA 13 TGTGCCAGCAGCTGGGACAGAGCCTACGAGCAGTACTTC CASSWDRAYEQYF
NA TRBJ2-1 TRBV4-1 NA 17 TGCGCCAGCAGCCAAGGAAGAGGCAGACTCTCCTACAATGAGCAGTTCTTC CASSQGRGRLSYNEQFF
TRBD2 TRBJ2-1 TRBV19 NA 15 TGTGCCAGTAGTATCTCTAGCGGGGGGGCCGTAGAGCAGTTCTTC CASSISSGGAVEQFF
TRBD1 TRBJ2-1 TRBV27 NA 19 TGTGCCAGCAGTTTATCGGGGACAGGCCTCCCTAACTCCTACAATGAGCAGTTCTTC CASSLSGTGLPNSYNEQFF
TRBD2 TRBJ2-7 TRBV4-1 few 14 TGCGCCAGCGGGAGGACTAGCGACTCCTACGAGCAGTACTTC CASGRTSDSYEQYF
NA TRBJ2-2 TRBV6-4 once 12 TGTGCCAGCAGTGCAGGGCCCGGGGAGCTGTTTTTT CASSAGPGELFF
NA TRBJ2-5 TRBV19 once 15 TGTGCCAGTAGCCCTGGGAGCGGACCCCAAGAGACCCAGTACTTC CASSPGSGPQETQYF